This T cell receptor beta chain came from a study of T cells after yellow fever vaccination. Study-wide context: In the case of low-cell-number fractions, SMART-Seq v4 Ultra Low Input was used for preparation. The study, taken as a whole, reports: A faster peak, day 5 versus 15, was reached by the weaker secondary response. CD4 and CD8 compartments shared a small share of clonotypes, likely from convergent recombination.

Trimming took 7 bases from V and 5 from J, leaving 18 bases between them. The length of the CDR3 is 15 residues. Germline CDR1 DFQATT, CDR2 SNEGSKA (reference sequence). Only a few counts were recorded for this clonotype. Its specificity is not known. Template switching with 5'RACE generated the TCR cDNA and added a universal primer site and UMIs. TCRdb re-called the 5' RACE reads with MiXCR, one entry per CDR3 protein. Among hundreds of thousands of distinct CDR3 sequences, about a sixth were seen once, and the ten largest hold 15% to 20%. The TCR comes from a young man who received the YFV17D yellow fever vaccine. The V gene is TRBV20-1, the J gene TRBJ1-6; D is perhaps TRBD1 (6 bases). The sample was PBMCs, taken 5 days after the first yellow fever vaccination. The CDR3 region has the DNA TGCAGTGTCCCAGCGGGGACAAGGAATAATTCACCCCTCCACTTT. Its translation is CSVPAGTRNNSPLHF.